This T cell receptor (beta chain) was identified in a study of identical twins. Whole-study findings and limits: Weaker excess twin sharing was seen among beta out-of-frame sequences.

TCRdb independently ran MiXCR on the 5' RACE reads; one entry per CDR3 protein. Here the sample spans around 1.7 million distinct CDR3 sequences, around 33% being singletons. This clonotype was seen a handful of times. Its target is not known. This sequence was found in a newborn girl in good health. Input material: cord blood.

CDR3 in amino acids: CASRYRALGAYEQYF. The CDR3, as DNA: TGTGCCAGCAGATACAGGGCCCTTGGGGCCTACGAGCAGTACTTC. This sequence joins TRBV11-2 and TRBJ2-7; tentative D call: TRBD1 (6 bases). Between the trimmed V and J ends, which lost 6 bases and 2 bases, there was a span of 17 bases. The germline V gene encodes CDR1 SGHAT and CDR2 FQNNGV. This CDR3 has 15 amino acids.